This T cell receptor (beta chain) was identified in a study of T cell responses to AZD1222 COVID-19 vaccine. In the study overall: Pooling of second doses given at about 4 or about 12 weeks was done. Points from the study as a whole: Seropositive status at baseline applied to only five to seven AZD1222 recipients.

TCRdb's table, derived via immunoSEQ multiplex PCR, lists solely in-frame clones and lacks some. The data contain about 180,000 clones, about 89% of them singletons. The CDR3 sequence is 14 residues long. The germline V gene encodes CDR1 SGHAT and CDR2 FQNNGV. The germline V and J ends were trimmed by 2 bases and 0 bases, with 5 bases remaining between them. A note on this clone: Its matching antigen is unknown.

The sequence was obtained from an adult in good health. The sample in question was peripheral blood, obtained on day 0 of AZD1222 vaccination. The V gene is TRBV11-2, the J gene TRBJ1-3; D unresolved. The CDR3 DNA reads as TGTGCCAGCAGCTTATCTCACTCTGGAAACACCATATATTTT. Its translation is CASSLSHSGNTIYF.